This T cell receptor (beta chain) came from a study of T-cell memory formation after mild COVID-19. With regard to this clonotype: Its antigen is unknown.

The germline V gene encodes CDR1 SGHTA and CDR2 FQGNSA. V lost 2 bases, J lost 4 bases, and 12 bases lay in between. The CDR3 spans 14 residues. TCRdb processed the 5' RACE reads anew with MiXCR; each CDR3 protein has one entry. The sample contains about 560,000 distinct CDR3 sequences, roughly 20% of which appear only once. Findings and limits, study-wide: Certain responding clones were present in pre-infection memory, suggesting participation of cross-reactive memory. CD4+ clones that contracted lay mainly in CM and EM; CD8+ ones lay in EMRA. Contracting clones, day 15 to 85, had balanced CD4/CD8, and later expanders favored CD4+.

The chain couples TRBV7-2 to TRBJ2-7; D unresolved. This receptor was taken from an adult woman who had mild COVID-19 (a few samples of this study predate the infection). Cell type and time point are not known. Sequenced input: PBMCs or a T cell subset sorted from them (not recorded which). The CDR3 DNA follows: TGTGCCAGCAGCTTAATCCCGCAGGTGTACGAGCAGTACTTC. Translating it yields CASSLIPQVYEQYF. The variable domain in full, completed from reference TRBV7-2 and TRBJ2-7, reads GAGVSQSPSNKVTEKGKDVELRCDPISGHTALYWYRQSLGQGLEFLIYFQGNSAPDKSGLPSDRFSAERTGGSVSTLTIQRTQQEDSAVYLCASSLIPQVYEQYFGPGTRLTVT.